This record concerns one TCR beta chain sequence. No cognate antigen has been identified for it. No qualities accompany the bases; no much larger clone lies one base away. Per the publication, the time point label means: about 28 days (+/-7) after the second vaccine dose. AZD1222 recipients whose second dose came at about 4 weeks and those whose second dose came at about 12 weeks were combined into one group, since spike-specific TCR depth and breadth did not differ between the two schedules. Vaccinee samples came from UK trials COV001 and COV002, including a single-blind randomized controlled phase 2/3 trial of AZD1222 (ChAdOx1 nCoV-19) in healthy adults. Trial participant PBMC samples were collected at day 0 and day 28 after the second dose for TCRbeta chain sequencing. The CDR3 regions of human TCRbeta chains were subjected to immunosequencing. The paper's processing steps were these. TCRs in the repertoires were matched against a reference library of SARS-CoV-2-specific TCRs that had been generated with the MIRA antigen-specificity platform. Breadth meant the fraction of unique TCRs that were SARS-CoV-2-associated, whereas depth meant the fraction of total T cells that were SARS-CoV-2-associated. Using the MIRA data, every spike-specific TCR was mapped to the spike region that the TCR reacted to and assigned to either a CD4 or a CD8 class. Log10-transformed breadth and depth values were compared by one-way ANOVA with Sidak's multiple comparisons tests. In TCRdb, the immuneACCESS table is reduced to in-frame sequences with V and J assigned. These tables do not hold every clone; where another copy was compared, an unresolved V gene accounts for under half, and the others remain unexplained. That table is the source of V, J and clone size, and D and trimming were worked out from the DNA. A total of fewer than 150,000 clones appear in this sample, more than 70% of them only once. The ten largest clonotypes hold almost 6.5% of the sample.

The record originates from a study of T cell responses to AZD1222 COVID-19 vaccine (dated by TCRdb to the early 2020s). Study-wide context: TCR sequencing was performed for roughly 240 trial participants, of whom around 200 were given two doses of AZD1222 and 26 were given two doses of MenACWY control vaccine. Trial participants were enrolled by age into subgroups of 18-55, 56-69 and 70-plus years, and roughly 150, 30 and 60 TCR-sequenced participants, respectively, were included in these subgroups. Study-level results and caveats: After two AZD1222 doses, both the breadth and the depth of spike-specific TCRs were significantly higher than at day 0 and than in MenACWY recipients. Most participants were white British and females outnumbered males, and the authors suggested that clonal diversity may have been underestimated. CD4 TCRs associated with the vaccine covered the entire spike protein, and the dominant responses were in regions 160-218 and 743-854. Conclusions about previously exposed vaccinees are limited, since just six or seven AZD1222 recipients were seropositive for SARS-CoV-2 at baseline. Because no day 14 peak-response samples were available, the repertoires could be characterized only after the peak T cell response. Epitopes outside the regions mutated in the B.1.351 and B.1.1.7 variants were reportedly recognized by nearly half of the unique spike-specific TCRs. In the small 56-69-year group, the increase in depth fell short of significance, most likely because of low power.

Deletion took 4 bases off V and 1 base off J, with a span of 16 bases between the germline ends. The CDR3 goes from the cysteine to the phenylalanine over 16 residues. CDR3 DNA only is kept here, 48 bases in frame from base 1. The germline V gene (reference sequence) gives CDR1 as LGHDT and CDR2 as YNNKEL. Recombination connected TRBV3-1 (or the pseudogene TRBV3-2) to TRBJ2-5, with a weak D call of TRBD1 (6 bases match). Specimen: peripheral blood, collected 28 days after the second AZD1222 dose. The sequence derives from an adult who received the AZD1222 COVID-19 vaccine. The CDR3 region has the sequence CASSLERGFGQETQYF. The nucleotide sequence is given as TGTGCCAGCAGCCTCGAGAGGGGGTTTGGCCAAGAGACCCAGTACTTC.